These T cell receptor beta chains were read from a single sample in a study of blood T cell repertoires in COVID-19. Method: immunoSEQ multiplex PCR; TCRdb's copy keeps in-frame clones and lacks some. This table has about 310,000 clones, 75% to 90% appearing once. The sample comprised peripheral blood. The receptors stem from a woman aged 30 to 39 with COVID-19, enrolled during active disease. Each CDR3 is given with its conserved first and last residue. The D gene is left open where the match is weak. Expanded clones are given a class, and other clones once, few, many or no size at all.

>TRBD2|TRBJ2-3|.|TRBV19
TGTGCCAGTAGTATAGATCCAATAGCGGGAGGGCCTTTGGATACGCAGTATTTT
CASSIDPIAGGPLDTQYF
>.|TRBJ2-3|.|TRBV21-1
TGTGCCAGCAGCAAAGTTAAGCGGGAGAGCACAGATACGCAGTATTTT
CASSKVKRESTDTQYF
>TRBD1|TRBJ1-2|.|TRBV18
TGTGCCAGCTCATCACAGGGGAACTATGGCTACACCTTC
CASSSQGNYGYTF
>.|TRBJ1-4|.|TRBV5-1
TGCGCCAGCAGCCGGAGGGGAGAATTAGAAAAACTGTTTTTT
CASSRRGELEKLFF
>.|TRBJ2-7|.|TRBV5-4
TGTGCCAGCAGCTTGGGCGGAGGGAGCAGATACCGACCTGGGGAGCAGTACTTC
CASSLGGGSRYRPGEQYF
>.|TRBJ1-2|.|TRBV25-1
TGTGCCAGCAGTGAATATGGGGGGTTGTATGGCTACACCTTC
CASSEYGGLYGYTF
>.|TRBJ2-7|.|TRBV7-9
TGTGCCAGCAGCTTAGCGGGAGGGGGTATATCCGAGCAGTACTTC
CASSLAGGGISEQYF
>TRBD1|TRBJ1-1|.|TRBV5-1
TGCGCCAGCAGCGACACAGGGGGGAGGAACACTGAAGCTTTCTTT
CASSDTGGRNTEAFF
>TRBD2|TRBJ2-7|.|TRBV15
TGTGCCACCAGCAGTGGGCGGGAGAGCGACGAGCAGTACTTC
CATSSGRESDEQYF
>.|TRBJ1-5|.|TRBV19
TGTGCCAGTAGTCCGGGACATCAGGCTCAGCCCCAGCATTTT
CASSPGHQAQPQHF
>.|TRBJ1-6|.|TRBV9
TGTGCCAGCAGCGTAGGGGGAGAACTGAATTCACCCCTCCACTTT
CASSVGGELNSPLHF
>.|TRBJ2-2|.|TRBV2
TGTGCCAGCTTCCAGGGTGCCGGACCCGGGGAGCTGTTTTTT
CASFQGAGPGELFF
>.|TRBJ1-1|.|TRBV15
TGTGCCACCAGCAGCTCCCCCGCGAGGTTAGCTTTCTTT
CATSSSPARLAFF
>.|TRBJ1-5|once|TRBV7-2
TGTGCCAGCAGCCAGGGGTCCGTCAATCAGCCCCAGCATTTT
CASSQGSVNQPQHF
>TRBD1|TRBJ2-2|.|TRBV5-1
TGCGCCAGCAGCGCGGGACAGGGCGGCGGGGAGCTGTTTTTT
CASSAGQGGGELFF
>TRBD1|TRBJ2-7|.|TRBV19
TGTGCCAGTAGTTCGCGGACAGGGAGCTCCTACGAGCAGTACTTC
CASSSRTGSSYEQYF
>.|TRBJ1-5|.|TRBV15
TGTGCCACCAGCAGAGATCCTGTTCAGGGGTCGTCCCAGCATTTT
CATSRDPVQGSSQHF
>TRBD1|TRBJ1-1|few|TRBV28
TGTGCCAGCATGTGGGGACAGGGGGTCCCTGAAGCTTTCTTT
CASMWGQGVPEAFF
>.|TRBJ1-1|.|TRBV20-1
TGCAGTGCTAGAGGGCCGGGTGGAGCTTTCTTT
CSARGPGGAFF
>TRBD1|TRBJ2-2|.|TRBV6-5
TGTGCCAGCATCTGGACAGGGGACACCGGGGAGCTGTTTTTT
CASIWTGDTGELFF
>TRBD1|TRBJ2-2|.|TRBV7-9
TGTGCCAGCAGTCGCCCTACAGGGGGGCCAGGGGATCACACCGGGGAGCTGTTTTTT
CASSRPTGGPGDHTGELFF
>TRBD2|TRBJ2-5|.|TRBV7-2
TGTGCCAGCAGCCCACGCGGGGGGGAGAAGGAGACCCAGTACTTC
CASSPRGGEKETQYF
>.|TRBJ2-2|.|TRBV19
TGTGCCAGTAGTGCGGACAGGAACACCGGGGAGCTGTTTTTT
CASSADRNTGELFF
>.|TRBJ2-7|.|TRBV5-1
TGCGCCAGCAGCCCTGGGGGGGGCGGGGAGCAGTACTTC
CASSPGGGGEQYF
>TRBD1|TRBJ1-2|.|TRBV18
TGTGCCAGCTCCCCCGGACAGGGGCTCTATGGCTACACCTTC
CASSPGQGLYGYTF
>.|TRBJ2-1|.|TRBV9
TGTGCCAGCAGCGTAGAGGCCGGGAGCTCCTACAATGAGCAGTTCTTC
CASSVEAGSSYNEQFF
>TRBD1|TRBJ1-2|.|TRBV6-2/TRBV6-3
TGTGCCAGCAGTTACTCCGACAGGGACCCCTATGGCTACACCTTC
CASSYSDRDPYGYTF
>.|TRBJ1-5|.|TRBV28
TGTGCCAGCAGTTCGTCTCATCAGCCCCAGCATTTT
CASSSSHQPQHF
>.|TRBJ1-6|few|TRBV14
TGTGCCAGCAGCCGTTACTTTGATTCACCCCTCCACTTT
CASSRYFDSPLHF
>TRBD1|TRBJ1-5|.|TRBV27
TGTGCCAGTAAGATACAGGGGAGCAATCAGCCCCAGCATTTT
CASKIQGSNQPQHF
>.|TRBJ1-5|.|TRBV12-3/TRBV12-4
TGTGCCAGTCTGGAGGAGGGTGGCCAGCCCCAGCATTTT
CASLEEGGQPQHF
>TRBD2|TRBJ2-1|.|TRBV2
TGTGCCAGCATGGGGGCTAGCGGGAGGAATGAGCAGTTCTTC
CASMGASGRNEQFF
>.|TRBJ1-1|.|TRBV28
TGTGCCACCACAGGGAACACTGAAGCTTTCTTT
CATTGNTEAFF
>TRBD1|TRBJ1-5|.|TRBV3-1/TRBV3-2
TGTGCCAGCAGCCAAGGGACAGGGGGACAGCCCCAGCATTTT
CASSQGTGGQPQHF